Below, 17 T cell receptor delta chains from the same sample are listed, as sequenced in a study of γδ T cells in repeated Plasmodium falciparum infection. Gammadelta T cells were flow-sorted from PBMC into Vgamma9/Vdelta2+ and Vdelta2-negative populations for bulk analysis. TCRdb re-processed the multiplex PCR reads using CATT. The sample records 45,000 to 60,000 delta-chain clones, about 2% being singletons. The specimen was gamma-delta T cells from blood. These receptors originate from a pool of human donors (malaria-infected and uninfected, not separated).

The rearrangement links TRAV38-2/DV8 to TRDJ1; D possibly corresponds to TRDD3 (6 bases). TCRdb offers no J gene call, so here the DNA was matched to germline to obtain one. V shed 5 bases and J shed 2 bases, with 25 bases lying between them. The CDR3 is made up of 18 amino acids. Germline V gene sequence: CDR1 TSESDYY, CDR2 QEAYKQQN. The CDR3 region is CAYSPSGEAVGGTDKLIF. The CDR3 DNA is TGTGCTTATAGTCCCAGCGGTGAGGCGGTGGGGGGTACCGATAAACTCATCTTT.

In its sample, this clone was seen many times. TCRdb's listed protein matches a much larger clone and diverges from this DNA's translation at residue 7, likely through a read error; the protein shown comes from the DNA. The V and J genes are TRDV2 and TRDJ1; 9 nucleotides align to TRDD3. The J gene comes from matching the DNA to germline here; TCRdb lacks it. V trimming: 1 base; J trimming: 0 bases; junction bases outside the gene matches: 14. The CDR3 is 19 residues long. Germline V CDR1 and CDR2: GEAIGNYY, EKD. The CDR3 nucleotides are TGTGCCTGTGACACTTTGGGCCCCACTGGGGGACGGTACACCGATAAACTCATCTTT. Encoded protein: CACDTLGPTGGRYTDKLIF.

There are a few counts of this clone. TCRdb's protein, taken from a much larger clone, differs from this DNA's translation at residue 23, likely owing to a read error; the protein displayed comes from the DNA. There is no J gene call, but TRDV1 is given as the V gene; the table assigns TRDD3, which was not confirmed against the DNA. The V gene's germline CDR1 is TSWWSYY and CDR2 QGS. The CDR3 covers 25 residues. CDR3 DNA: TGTGCTCTTGGGGAAAACTCCTTCCTTCAAGACTGGGGGATACGCGGGGGATGGCTCACCGATAAACCCATCTTT. It specifies CALGENSFLQDWGIRGGWLTDKPIF.

This clone has ten or more counts. This is likely an artifact of a read error, given a far larger clone one base away. Other DNA sequences of this sample code for an identical CDR3. The rearrangement uses TRDV2 and TRDJ1, with D perhaps matching TRDD3 (6 bases). TCRdb records no J gene; here it was assigned by comparing the DNA to germline. V lost 7 bases to trimming and J lost 6 bases, with 23 bases between them. CDR3 length: 15 residues. The germline V gene encodes CDR1 GEAIGNYY and CDR2 EKD. The CDR3 is CAWATGGYYGNKLIF. In nucleotides, the CDR3 is TGTGCCTGGGCTACTGGAGGATACTATGGGAATAAACTCATCTTT.

This clone was picked up a small number of times. This likely came from a read error, as a far larger clone is one base away. This same CDR3 is encoded by further DNA sequences in the sample. V usage is TRDV2 and J usage is TRDJ1; the match to TRDD3 covers 8 bases. Here the J gene came from matching the DNA to germline, since TCRdb omits it. Germline trimming cut 0 bases from V and 0 bases from J; bases unmatched to any gene: 8. The CDR3 is 17 amino acids. Germline V gives CDR1 GEAIGNYY, CDR2 EKD. The CDR3 loop reads CACDTLLGGENTDKLIF. The CDR3 nucleotides are TGTGCCTGTGACACCTTACTGGGGGGGGAAAACACCGATAAACTCATCTTT.

Concerning this clone itself: TCRdb shows a much larger clone's protein in place of this DNA's translation, and the two differ at residue 6, likely through a read error; the protein shown is translated from the DNA. The J gene is TRDJ1, the V gene TRDV3; D might be TRDD3 (5 bases). Because TCRdb records no J gene, it was assigned here through a match of the DNA to germline. Germline CDR1 reads TVYSNPD; CDR2 reads GDNSRS (reference sequence). The CDR3 has 15 amino acids. V was trimmed by 2 bases and J by 0 bases, leaving 16 bases between them. The CDR3, as DNA: TGTGCCTTTTACCTGGTGATACTCAACACCGATAAACTCATCTTT. It translates to CAFYLVILNTDKLIF.

There are many counts of this clone. V gene TRDV1 combines with J gene TRDJ1; D might be TRDD3 (5 bases). This CDR3 has 17 amino acids. Germline V gene data show CDR1 as TSWWSYY and CDR2 as QGS. Trimming took 4 bases from V and 0 from J, leaving 18 bases between them. CDR3 DNA sequence: TGTGCTCTTGGGGTCCCCCAGGGGTACTGGTACACCGATAAACTCATCTTT. This sequence encodes CALGVPQGYWYTDKLIF.

This clone was observed a few times. This DNA translates differently at residue 20 from the TCRdb protein, which is that of a much larger clone; a read error is likely, and the protein shown is the DNA's own translation. No call exists for the J gene, whereas the V gene is TRDV1; the table names TRDD3, a call not compared with the DNA. From germline, CDR1 is TSWWSYY and CDR2 QGS. The CDR3 consists of 21 residues. The CDR3 loop is CALGESDPAHWGILWGKKLTF. CDR3 nucleotide sequence: TGTGCTCTTGGGGAGTCCGACCCCGCACACTGGGGGATCCTCTGGGGAAAGAAACTCACCTTT.

This clone was detected only a few times. The translation of this DNA and the TCRdb protein of a much larger clone differ at residue 14, probably owing to a read error; the protein shown here is translated from the DNA. The rearrangement uses TRDV1 and TRDJ2, with TRDD3 matching 7 bases. TCRdb offers no J gene call, so here the DNA was matched to germline to obtain one. CDR3 size: 24 residues. V shed 5 bases and J 4 bases; nucleotides not matched to a gene: 34. The germline gives CDR1 TSWWSYY, CDR2 QGS. For the CDR3, the DNA is TGTGCTCTTGGGAAGCGTTTGGCAATACTTTTCAAACTCTTTGGGGATATGTCGACAGCACAACTCTTCTTT. It specifies CALGKRLAILFKLFGDMSTAQLFF.

This clone came up a few times. TCRdb's listed protein matches a much larger clone and diverges from this DNA's translation at residue 18, likely through a read error; the protein shown comes from the DNA. The J gene went uncalled, whereas the V gene is TRDV3; the table's D call TRDD2 went unverified against the DNA. Per the germline V gene, CDR1 is TVYSNPD and CDR2 is GDNSRS (reference sequence). This CDR3 comprises 20 residues. CDR3 nucleotide sequence: TGTGCCTTTAAGAGGCCTTCCTATCATCGTGTGACATACTACACCGATAAACCCATCTTT. Amino acid sequence: CAFKRPSYHRVTYYTDKPIF.

In this sample, this clone turned up a few times. This is likely an artifact of a read error, given a far larger clone one base away. Other nucleotide sequences from this sample produce the same CDR3. No call exists for the J gene, whereas the V gene is TRDV1; the table's D call of TRDD3 was not tested on the DNA. Germline CDR1 reads TSWWSYY; CDR2 reads QGS. The CDR3 is made up of 20 amino acids. Here the CDR3 reads CALGELGRPSNWGWTDKLIF. The CDR3 nucleotides read TGTGCTCTTGGGGAACTAGGAAGGCCTTCCAACTGGGGGTGGACCGATAAACTCATCTTC.

This clone was recorded at least ten times. The chain carries TRDV1 and TRDJ1, with 11 bases matching TRDD3. Here the J gene was assigned by germline matching of the DNA, as TCRdb has none. V was pared by 4 bases and J by 0 bases, with 25 bases of the junction left unmatched. Germline lookup yields CDR1 TSWWSYY and CDR2 QGS. The CDR3 has 23 residues. The CDR3 sequence: CALGASTSSWDWGIRLNTDKLIF. CDR3 nucleotide sequence: TGTGCTCTTGGGGCATCCACTTCCTCTTGGGATTGGGGGATACGCTTAAACACCGATAAACTCATCTTT.

In the case of this clone: A far bigger clonotype differs at one base, so this is likely a read error. The same CDR3 arises from other DNA sequences in this sample as well. The rearrangement uses TRDV2 and TRDJ3; TRDD3 agrees at 8 bases. The J gene, left out of TCRdb, was set here by checking the DNA against germline. Germline CDR1 reads GEAIGNYY; CDR2 reads EKD. The length of the CDR3 is 21 residues. The CDR3 sequence: CACDRNPNWGIGSWDTRQMFF. The CDR3 nucleotides are TGTGCCTGTGACCGGAATCCTAATTGGGGGATCGGCTCCTGGGACACCCGGCAGATGTTTTTC.

On this clone itself: The protein TCRdb lists belongs to a much larger clone and differs from this DNA's translation at residue 8, which points to a read error; the protein shown is made from the DNA. V is TRDV2 and J is TRDJ1; possible D gene TRDD3, 6 bases. Trimming took off 0 bases at V and 4 bases at J, with 8 bases between the two ends. The germline V gene encodes CDR1 GEAIGNYY and CDR2 EKD. The CDR3 is 13 amino acids. CDR3 amino acids: CACDTLGSDKLIF. In DNA, the CDR3 is TGTGCCTGTGACACCCTGGGGAGCGATAAACTCATCTTT.

This clone occurred a few times. The translation of this DNA and the TCRdb protein of a much larger clone differ at residue 9, probably owing to a read error; the protein shown here is translated from the DNA. The gene calls are TRDV1 and TRDJ1; D is ambiguous. From germline, CDR1 is TSWWSYY and CDR2 QGS. CDR3 size: 17 residues. In nucleotides, the CDR3 is TGTGCTCTTGGGATACTACGCTGGAGATGGAAAACCTATAAACTCATCTTC. Encoded protein: CALGILRWRWKTYKLIF.

Comments on this clone: Since a far larger clone is one base different, this is likely a read error. The sample has other DNA sequences that encode this CDR3 too. The genes are TRDV1 and TRDJ1; 13 bases fit TRDD3. Assignment of the J gene here rests on matching the DNA to germline, because TCRdb gives none. Germline V gene lookup returns CDR1 TSWWSYY and CDR2 QGS. The CDR3 is 20 residues long. This CDR3 is CALGEGFSPSLLGDTGKLIF. The CDR3 DNA sequence: TGCGCTCTTGGGGAAGGTTTCTCCCCGTCCCTACTGGGGGATACGGGCAAACTCATCTTT.

This clone has only a few counts. TCRdb assigns this DNA the protein of a much larger clone, which departs from its translation at residue 16; this likely reflects a read error, and the protein shown comes from translating the DNA. The CDR3 is CALGRGKTPWTGGYRVKLIF. The CDR3 coding sequence is TGTGCTCTTGGGAGAGGGAAGACCCCCTGGACTGGGGGATACCGAGTTAAACTCATCTTT. The rearrangement joins TRDV1 to TRDJ1, with 12 bases fitting TRDD3. No J segment appears in TCRdb, so it was assigned here by matching the sequence to germline. Unmatched junction bases numbered 23, after V lost 5 bases and J lost 7 bases. Germline CDR1 and CDR2: TSWWSYY and QGS. This CDR3 is 20 amino acids long.